A selection of T cell receptor beta chains follows, all from one sample in a study of CD8+CD57+ T cells in acquired aplastic anemia. TCRdb reprocessed the reads via MiXCR and lists one record per CDR3 protein. The data show about 110,000 distinct CDR3 sequences, around half seen once. Source material: sorted CD4+, CD8+, or CD8+CD57+ T cells (not recorded which) from PBMCs. The receptors stem from a human donor in good health, serving as a control. The CDR3 runs from the conserved cysteine through the conserved F or W. Each record gives: D gene, V gene, clone size, J gene, CDR3 DNA, CDR3 protein. A D gene is named only where the DNA matches it firmly. Expanded clones are given a class, and other clones once, few, many or no size at all.

>TRBD1|TRBV12-3/TRBV12-4|NA|TRBJ1-1
TGTGCCAGCAGGCAAGACAGGGGGCGAACTGAAGCTTTCTTT
CASRQDRGRTEAFF
>TRBD2|TRBV4-3|many|TRBJ2-7
TGCGCCAGCAGCACCGGGGGAGGGTTCAACGAGCAGTACTTC
CASSTGGGFNEQYF
>NA|TRBV25-1|few|TRBJ1-1
TGTGCCAGCAGTGGGGGGGTCGCTTTCTTT
CASSGGVAFF
>NA|TRBV9|many|TRBJ2-2
TGTGCCAGCAGCAGCCCCGGGACTCAAAACACCGGGGAGCTGTTTTTT
CASSSPGTQNTGELFF
>TRBD1|TRBV7-3|many|TRBJ1-1
TGTGCCAGCAGCTCGGGACAGGGAGGCGCTGAAGCTTTCTTT
CASSSGQGGAEAFF
>TRBD2|TRBV6-5|many|TRBJ2-7
TGTGCCAGCAGTTCCGGGACTAGCGGGGGGTACGAGCAGTACTTC
CASSSGTSGGYEQYF
>NA|TRBV19|NA|TRBJ2-7
TGTGCCAGTCCGGACGGAGGCTCCTGCGAGCAGTACTTC
CASPDGGSCEQYF
>NA|TRBV7-8|NA|TRBJ2-1
TGTGCCAGCAGGCCACAATACAATGAGCAGTTCTTC
CASRPQYNEQFF
>NA|TRBV10-3|NA|TRBJ1-1
TGTGCCATCAGTTATAGTGCGAACACTGAAGCTTTCTTT
CAISYSANTEAFF
>NA|TRBV12-3/TRBV12-4|NA|TRBJ2-7
TGTGCCAGCAGTATGGGACTCTTTCTCTACGAGCAGTACTTC
CASSMGLFLYEQYF
>NA|TRBV19|few|TRBJ1-6
TGTGCCAGTAGTATCGGTAATGTCGGGGATTCACCCCTCCACTTT
CASSIGNVGDSPLHF